The 6 T cell receptor beta chains reported below all come from one sample, sequenced in a study of blood T cells in healthy people across ages. Together with a sample-barcoded 5' primer, a J-beta primer mix was included in a second PCR lasting about 6 to 11 cycles. TCRdb ran MiXCR on the 5' RACE reads and lists one entry per CDR3 protein. The profile shows around 2 million distinct CDR3 sequences, about two fifths of them singletons. Sequenced sample: blood. The receptors here all came from a human donor in good health.

The rearrangement links TRBV7-2 to TRBJ2-1; 14 nucleotides match TRBD2. The CDR3 has 16 residues. The ends lost 3 bases at V and 5 bases at J; junction bases unmatched: 3. The germline CDR1 and CDR2 sequences are SGHTA and FQGNSA. The CDR3 region has the DNA TGTGCCAGCAGCTTTACGGGACTAGCGGGGGACAATGAGCAGTTCTTC. Translated, it gives CASSFTGLAGDNEQFF.

As DNA, the CDR3 is TGTGCCAGCAGGCCCGCCAGGGGATACATGAACACTGAAGCTTTCTTT. Amino acids: CASRPARGYMNTEAFF. V and J are TRBV12-3 or TRBV12-4 and TRBJ1-1; D is perhaps TRBD1 (6 bases). This CDR3 comprises 16 residues. Trimming stripped 6 bases from V and 0 bases from J, with 17 bases between.

This clonotype was recorded once. The rearrangement joins TRBV25-1 to TRBJ2-7, with 8 nucleotides matching TRBD2. V was clipped by 5 bases and J by 2 bases; unmatched bases: 11. From germline, CDR1 is MGHDK and CDR2 SYGVNS. The CDR3 extends over 16 amino acids. CDR3 protein: CASSRGGHREPYEQYF. The CDR3 bases are TGTGCCAGCAGTCGGGGGGGTCACAGGGAACCCTACGAGCAGTACTTC.

Worth noting for this clonotype: A read error may produce the germline difference seen at one junction end. J is TRBJ1-6 and V is TRBV7-2, with a possible D match to TRBD1 (5 bases). The CDR3 covers 16 residues. Germline V gene sequence: CDR1 SGHTA, CDR2 FQGNSA. This chain's CDR3 is CASSSRRGFRDSPRHF. The CDR3 DNA is TGTGCCAGCAGCTCCAGACGGGGCTTTCGAGATTCACCCCGCCACTTT.

This clonotype was observed at least ten times. The chain combines TRBV6-5 with TRBJ2-1; D unclear. Germline values: CDR1 MNHEY, CDR2 SVGAGI. V was clipped by 7 bases and J by 8 bases, with 9 bases between them. This CDR3 is built from 11 residues. The CDR3 DNA reads as TGTGCCAGCATTATCGGCGATGAGCAGTTCTTC. Protein: CASIIGDEQFF.

The chain links TRBV12-3 or TRBV12-4 to TRBJ1-4; 7 bases map to TRBD1. The CDR3 runs 14 residues. V lost 6 bases to trimming and J lost 6 bases; unmatched junction nucleotides: 7. CDR3 in DNA: TGTGCCAGCAGGCCCTCAGGGGGTGATGAAAAACTGTTTTTT. Amino acid sequence: CASRPSGGDEKLFF.